This T cell receptor (beta chain) was obtained from a study of TIL therapy for anti-PD-1-resistant metastatic lung cancer. The CDR3 covers 13 residues. Germline CDR1 SGHDT, CDR2 YYEEEE. Between the trimmed V and J ends, which lost 0 bases and 5 bases, there was a span of 6 bases. Sequencing used immunoSEQ v3. Sequenced by immunoSEQ multiplex PCR; TCRdb stores in-frame clones only, minus some. Here the sample spans 25,000 to 30,000 clones, just under 75% being singletons. Noted time point: pre-treatment sample, taken before nivolumab and TIL therapy. Pleural nodules or supraclavicular lymph nodes made up most of the excised metastases sampled. Progressing patients received lymphodepletion, expanded TIL infusion and IL-2.

Sequences were derived from tumor tissue, sampled at baseline. This receptor was obtained from a person between 25 and 80 years old with non-small cell lung cancer. The rearrangement uses TRBV5-6 and TRBJ2-1; D not certain. The CDR3 nucleotides read TGTGCCAGCAGCTTGGAGGCCGACAATGAGCAGTTCTTC. Protein: CASSLEADNEQFF.